This T cell receptor beta chain was recovered during a study of T cells in Graves' hyperthyroidism and ophthalmopathy. TCR beta CDR3 region amplification was performed from RNA transcripts. When the TCR CDR3 underwent first-round RT-PCR, the HTBI primer set was used. TCRdb reprocessed the multiplex PCR reads with MiXCR, giving one entry per CDR3 protein. The sample records some 600,000 distinct CDR3 sequences, about 15% being singletons. Patients aged 18 to 65 had newly diagnosed hyperthyroidism that had lasted under 2 months. Unmatched junction bases numbered 8, after V lost 7 bases and J lost 13 bases. This CDR3 contains 12 residues. Germline CDR1 MNHNS, CDR2 SASEGT. At least ten counts were recorded for this clonotype.

The receptor was derived from a woman between 25 and 40 years old with Graves' hyperthyroidism that later progressed to Graves' ophthalmopathy. The chain links TRBV6-1 to TRBJ1-4; 8 bases fit TRBD1. The sample comprised blood. For the CDR3, the DNA is TGTGCCAGCACCGCTGACAGGGGAGGACTGTTTTTT. It translates to CASTADRGGLFF.